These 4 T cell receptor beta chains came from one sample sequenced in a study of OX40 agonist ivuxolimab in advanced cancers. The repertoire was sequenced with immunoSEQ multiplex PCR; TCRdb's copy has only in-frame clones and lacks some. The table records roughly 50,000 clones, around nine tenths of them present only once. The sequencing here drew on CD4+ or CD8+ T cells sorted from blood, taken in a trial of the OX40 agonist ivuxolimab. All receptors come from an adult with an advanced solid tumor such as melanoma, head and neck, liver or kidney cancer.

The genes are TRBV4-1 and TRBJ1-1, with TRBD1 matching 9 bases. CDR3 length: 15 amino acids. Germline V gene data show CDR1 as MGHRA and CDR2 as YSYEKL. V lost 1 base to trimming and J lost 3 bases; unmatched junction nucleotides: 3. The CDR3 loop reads CASSQVWTGDTEAFF. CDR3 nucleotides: TGCGCCAGCAGCCAAGTATGGACAGGGGACACTGAAGCTTTCTTT.

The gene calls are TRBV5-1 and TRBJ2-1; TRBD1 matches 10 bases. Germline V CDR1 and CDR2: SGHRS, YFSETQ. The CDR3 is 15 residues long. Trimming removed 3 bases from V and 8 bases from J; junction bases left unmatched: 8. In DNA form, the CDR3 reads TGCGCCAGCAGCTCCCGGGACAGGGGTTGGGATGAGCAGTTCTTC. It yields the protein CASSSRDRGWDEQFF.

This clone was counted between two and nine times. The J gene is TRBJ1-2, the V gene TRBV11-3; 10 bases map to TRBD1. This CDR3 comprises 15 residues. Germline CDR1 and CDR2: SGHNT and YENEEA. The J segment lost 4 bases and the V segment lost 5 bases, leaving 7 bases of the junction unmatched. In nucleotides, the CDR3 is TGTGCCAGCAGCCCGACCCGGGACAGGGGCTATGGCTACACCTTC. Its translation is CASSPTRDRGYGYTF.

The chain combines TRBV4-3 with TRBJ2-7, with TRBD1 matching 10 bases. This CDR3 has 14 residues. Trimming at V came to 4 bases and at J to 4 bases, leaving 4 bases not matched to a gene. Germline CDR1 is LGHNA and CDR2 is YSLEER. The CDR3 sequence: CASSLGTGAYEQYF. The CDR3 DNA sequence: TGCGCCAGCAGCCTCGGGACAGGGGCATACGAGCAGTACTTC.